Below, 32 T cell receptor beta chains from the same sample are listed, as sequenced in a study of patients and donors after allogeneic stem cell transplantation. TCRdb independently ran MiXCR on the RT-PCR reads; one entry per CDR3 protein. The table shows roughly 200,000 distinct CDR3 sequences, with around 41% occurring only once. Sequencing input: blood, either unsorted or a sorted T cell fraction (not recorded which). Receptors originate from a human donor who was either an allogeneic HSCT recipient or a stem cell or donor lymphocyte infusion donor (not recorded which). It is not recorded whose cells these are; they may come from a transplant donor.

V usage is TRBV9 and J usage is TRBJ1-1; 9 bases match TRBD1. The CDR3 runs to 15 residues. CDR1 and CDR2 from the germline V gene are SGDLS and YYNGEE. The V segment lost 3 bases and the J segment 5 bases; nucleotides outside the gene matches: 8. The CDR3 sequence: CASSDYTGGATEAFF. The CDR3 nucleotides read TGTGCCAGCAGCGACTATACAGGGGGCGCAACTGAAGCTTTCTTT.

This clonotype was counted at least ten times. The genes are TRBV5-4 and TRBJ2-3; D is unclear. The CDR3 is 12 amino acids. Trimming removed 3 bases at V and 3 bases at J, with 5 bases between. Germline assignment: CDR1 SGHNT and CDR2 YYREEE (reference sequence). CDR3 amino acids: CASSSGTDTQYF. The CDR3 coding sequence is TGTGCCAGCAGCTCTGGTACAGATACGCAGTATTTT. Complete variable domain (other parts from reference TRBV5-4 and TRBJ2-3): ETGVTQSPTHLIKTRGQQVTLRCSSQSGHNTVSWYQQALGQGPQFIFQYYREEENGRGNFPPRFSGLQFPNYSSELNVNALELDDSALYLCASSSGTDTQYFGPGTRLTVL.

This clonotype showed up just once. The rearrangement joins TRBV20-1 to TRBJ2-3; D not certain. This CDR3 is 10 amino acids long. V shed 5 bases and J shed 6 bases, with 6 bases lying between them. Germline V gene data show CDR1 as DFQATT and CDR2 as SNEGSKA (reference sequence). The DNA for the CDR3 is TGCAGTGCTCACGTCGATACGCAGTATTTT. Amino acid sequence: CSAHVDTQYF.

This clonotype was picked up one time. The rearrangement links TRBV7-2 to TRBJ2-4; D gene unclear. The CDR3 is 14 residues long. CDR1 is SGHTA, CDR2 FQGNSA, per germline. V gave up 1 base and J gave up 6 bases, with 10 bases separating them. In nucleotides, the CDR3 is TGTGCCAGCAGCTTAGAAGGGCTGGCAAACATTCAGTACTTC. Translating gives CASSLEGLANIQYF.

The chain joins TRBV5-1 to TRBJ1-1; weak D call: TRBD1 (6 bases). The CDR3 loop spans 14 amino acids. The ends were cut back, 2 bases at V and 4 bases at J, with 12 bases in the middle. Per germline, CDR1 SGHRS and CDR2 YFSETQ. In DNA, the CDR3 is TGCGCCAGCAGCTTTCGGGGGGGCCGCACTGAAGCTTTCTTT. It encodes CASSFRGGRTEAFF. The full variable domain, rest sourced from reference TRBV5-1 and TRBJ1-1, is KAGVTQTPRYLIKTRGQQVTLSCSPISGHRSVSWYQQTPGQGLQFLFEYFSETQRNKGNFPGRFSGRQFSNSRSEMNVSTLELGDSALYLCASSFRGGRTEAFFGQGTRLTVV.

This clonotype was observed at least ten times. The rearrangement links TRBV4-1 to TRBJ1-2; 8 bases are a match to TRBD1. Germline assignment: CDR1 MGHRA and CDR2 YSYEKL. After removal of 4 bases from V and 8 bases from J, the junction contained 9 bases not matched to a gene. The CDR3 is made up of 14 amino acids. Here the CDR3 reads CASSLRQGSVGYTF. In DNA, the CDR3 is TGCGCCAGCAGCCTAAGACAGGGGTCTGTCGGCTACACCTTC.

The CDR3 DNA reads TGTGCCAGCAGTTTTTTTCGTCAGCCCCAGCATTTT. It encodes CASSFFRQPQHF. The rearrangement links TRBV12-3 or TRBV12-4 to TRBJ1-5; D remains ambiguous. With 3 bases removed from V and 6 bases from J, the gap between germline ends came to 6 bases. This CDR3 has 12 residues.

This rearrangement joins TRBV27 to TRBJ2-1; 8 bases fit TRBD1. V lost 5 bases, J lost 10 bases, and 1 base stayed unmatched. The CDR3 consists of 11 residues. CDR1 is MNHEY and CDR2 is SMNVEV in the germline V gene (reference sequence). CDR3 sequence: CASSGTGEQFF. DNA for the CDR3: TGTGCCAGCAGTGGGACAGGCGAGCAGTTCTTC.

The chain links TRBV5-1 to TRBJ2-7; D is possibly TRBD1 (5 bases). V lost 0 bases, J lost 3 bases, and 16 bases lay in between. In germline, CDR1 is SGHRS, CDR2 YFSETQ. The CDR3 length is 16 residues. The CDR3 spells CASSLDQGVWGYEQYF. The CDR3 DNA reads TGCGCCAGCAGCTTGGATCAGGGCGTCTGGGGCTACGAGCAGTACTTC. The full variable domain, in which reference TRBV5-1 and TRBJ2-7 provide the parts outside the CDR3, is KAGVTQTPRYLIKTRGQQVTLSCSPISGHRSVSWYQQTPGQGLQFLFEYFSETQRNKGNFPGRFSGRQFSNSRSEMNVSTLELGDSALYLCASSLDQGVWGYEQYFGPGTRLTVT.

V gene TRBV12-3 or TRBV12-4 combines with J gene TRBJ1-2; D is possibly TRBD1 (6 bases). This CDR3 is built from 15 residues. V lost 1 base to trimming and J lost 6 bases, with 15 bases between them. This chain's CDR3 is CASSLGSARGNGYTF. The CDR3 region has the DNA TGTGCCAGCAGTTTAGGTTCCGCCAGGGGAAATGGCTACACCTTC.

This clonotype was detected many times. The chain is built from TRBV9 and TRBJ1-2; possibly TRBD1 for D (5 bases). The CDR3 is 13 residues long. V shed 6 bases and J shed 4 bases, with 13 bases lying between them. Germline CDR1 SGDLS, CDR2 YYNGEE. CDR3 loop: CASKGTGSYGYTF. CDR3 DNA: TGTGCCAGCAAGGGCACAGGATCCTATGGCTACACCTTC.

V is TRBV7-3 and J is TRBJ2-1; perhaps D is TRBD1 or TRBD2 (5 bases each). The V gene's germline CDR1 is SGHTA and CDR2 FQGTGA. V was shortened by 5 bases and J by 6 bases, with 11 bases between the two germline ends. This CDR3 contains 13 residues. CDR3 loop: CASSGDDPNEQFF. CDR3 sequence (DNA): TGTGCCAGCAGCGGGGACGATCCCAATGAGCAGTTCTTC.

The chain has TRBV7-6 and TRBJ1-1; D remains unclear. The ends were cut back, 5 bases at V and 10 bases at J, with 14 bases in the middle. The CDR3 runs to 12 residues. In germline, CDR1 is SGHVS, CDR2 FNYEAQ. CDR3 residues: CASSPREGGAFF. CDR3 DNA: TGTGCCAGCAGCCCGAGGGAGGGAGGAGCTTTCTTT.

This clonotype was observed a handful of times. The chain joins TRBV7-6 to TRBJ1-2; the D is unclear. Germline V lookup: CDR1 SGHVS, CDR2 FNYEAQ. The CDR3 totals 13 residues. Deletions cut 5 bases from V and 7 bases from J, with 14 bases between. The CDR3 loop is CASSLIMDPGYTF. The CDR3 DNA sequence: TGTGCCAGCAGCCTGATTATGGACCCTGGCTACACCTTC.

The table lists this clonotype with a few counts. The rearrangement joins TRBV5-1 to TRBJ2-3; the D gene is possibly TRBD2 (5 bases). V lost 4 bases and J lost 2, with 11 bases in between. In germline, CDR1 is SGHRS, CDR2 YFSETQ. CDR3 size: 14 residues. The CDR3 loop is CASSQGLTTDTQYF. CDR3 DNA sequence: TGCGCCAGCAGCCAAGGACTCACCACAGATACGCAGTATTTT.

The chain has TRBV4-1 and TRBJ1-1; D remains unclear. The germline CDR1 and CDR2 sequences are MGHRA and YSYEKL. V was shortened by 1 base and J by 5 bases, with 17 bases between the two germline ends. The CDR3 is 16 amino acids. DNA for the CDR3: TGCGCCAGCAGCCAAGGGGTCGCCGAAGGTTGGACTGAAGCTTTCTTT. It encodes CASSQGVAEGWTEAFF.

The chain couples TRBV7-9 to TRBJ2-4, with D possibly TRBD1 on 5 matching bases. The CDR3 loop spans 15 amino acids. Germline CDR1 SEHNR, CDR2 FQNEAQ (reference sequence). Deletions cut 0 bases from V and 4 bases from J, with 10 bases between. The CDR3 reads CASSLAVRTKNIQYF. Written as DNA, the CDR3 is TGTGCCAGCAGCTTAGCGGTCCGGACAAAAAACATTCAGTACTTC.

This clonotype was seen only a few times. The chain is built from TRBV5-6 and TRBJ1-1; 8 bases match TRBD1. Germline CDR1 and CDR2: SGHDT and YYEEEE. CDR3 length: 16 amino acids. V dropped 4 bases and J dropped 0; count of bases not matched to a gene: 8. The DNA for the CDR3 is TGTGCCAGCAGCCCCGGACAGGGCCCGATGAACACTGAAGCTTTCTTT. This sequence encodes CASSPGQGPMNTEAFF. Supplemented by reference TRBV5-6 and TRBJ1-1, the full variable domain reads DAGVTQSPTHLIKTRGQQVTLRCSPKSGHDTVSWYQQALGQGPQFIFQYYEEEERQRGNFPDRFSGHQFPNYSSELNVNALLLGDSALYLCASSPGQGPMNTEAFFGQGTRLTVV.

The CDR3 is CASRGTGARYNEQFF. CDR3 nucleotide sequence: TGTGCCAGCAGAGGGACAGGGGCTAGGTACAATGAGCAGTTCTTC. This sequence joins TRBV6-1 and TRBJ2-1, with 10 bases matching TRBD1. CDR3 length: 15 amino acids. From germline, CDR1 is MNHNS and CDR2 SASEGT. After removal of 6 bases from V and 4 bases from J, the junction contained 6 bases not matched to a gene.

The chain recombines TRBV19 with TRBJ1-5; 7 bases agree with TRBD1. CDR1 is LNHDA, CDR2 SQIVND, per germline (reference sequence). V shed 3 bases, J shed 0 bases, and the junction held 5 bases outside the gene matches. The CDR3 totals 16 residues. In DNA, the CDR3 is TGTGCCAGTAGTATGGCGACAGGGAATAGCAATCAGCCCCAGCATTTT. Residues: CASSMATGNSNQPQHF. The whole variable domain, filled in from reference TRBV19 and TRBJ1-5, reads DGGITQSPKYLFRKEGQNVTLSCEQNLNHDAMYWYRQDPGQGLRLIYYSQIVNDFQKGDIAEGYSVSREKKESFPLTVTSAQKNPTAFYLCASSMATGNSNQPQHFGDGTRLSIL.

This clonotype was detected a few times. CDR3 DNA sequence: TGTGCCAGCAGTGACAGGGACCGGCAGCCCCAGCATTTT. Its translation is CASSDRDRQPQHF. The rearrangement uses TRBV2 and TRBJ1-5; D perhaps matches TRBD1 (5 bases). Germline V CDR1 and CDR2: SNHLY, FYNNEI. V was shortened by 3 bases and J by 7 bases, with 10 bases between the two germline ends. This CDR3 spans 13 amino acids.

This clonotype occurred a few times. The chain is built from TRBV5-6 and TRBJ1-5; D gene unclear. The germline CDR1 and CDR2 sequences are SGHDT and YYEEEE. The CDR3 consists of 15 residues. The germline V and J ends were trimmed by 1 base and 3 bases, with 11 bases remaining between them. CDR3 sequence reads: CASSLYETSNQPQHF. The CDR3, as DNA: TGTGCCAGCAGCTTGTATGAGACCTCCAATCAGCCCCAGCATTTT.

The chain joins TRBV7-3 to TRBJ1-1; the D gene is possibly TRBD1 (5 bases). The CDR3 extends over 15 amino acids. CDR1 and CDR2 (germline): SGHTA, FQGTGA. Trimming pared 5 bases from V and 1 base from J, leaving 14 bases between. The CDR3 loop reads CASSPNRITNTEAFF. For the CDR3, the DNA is TGTGCCAGCAGCCCCAACAGGATCACGAACACTGAAGCTTTCTTT.

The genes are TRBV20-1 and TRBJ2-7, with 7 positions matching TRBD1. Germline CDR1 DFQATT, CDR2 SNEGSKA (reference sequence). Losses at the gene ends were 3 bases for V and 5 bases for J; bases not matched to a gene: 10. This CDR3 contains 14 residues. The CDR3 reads CSASIDRAIHEQYF. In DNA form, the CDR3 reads TGCAGTGCTAGTATAGACAGGGCGATTCACGAGCAGTACTTC.

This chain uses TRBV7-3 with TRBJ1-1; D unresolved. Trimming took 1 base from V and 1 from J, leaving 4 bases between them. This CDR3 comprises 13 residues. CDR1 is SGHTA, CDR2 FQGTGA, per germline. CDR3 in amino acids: CASSLKTNTEAFF. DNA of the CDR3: TGTGCCAGCAGCTTAAAAACGAACACTGAAGCTTTCTTT.

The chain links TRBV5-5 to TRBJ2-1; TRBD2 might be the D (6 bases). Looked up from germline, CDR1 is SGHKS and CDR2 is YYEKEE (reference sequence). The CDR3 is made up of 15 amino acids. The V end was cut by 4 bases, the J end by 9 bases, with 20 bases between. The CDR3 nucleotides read TGTGCCAGCAGCCCGGGACTGACTACACTCCTTGAGCAGTTCTTC. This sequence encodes CASSPGLTTLLEQFF.

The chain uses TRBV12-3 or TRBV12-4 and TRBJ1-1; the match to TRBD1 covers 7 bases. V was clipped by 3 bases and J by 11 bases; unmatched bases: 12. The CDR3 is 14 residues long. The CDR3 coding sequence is TGTGCCAGCAGTTTTCAGACAGGGCCGACAGTGGCTTTCTTT. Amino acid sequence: CASSFQTGPTVAFF.

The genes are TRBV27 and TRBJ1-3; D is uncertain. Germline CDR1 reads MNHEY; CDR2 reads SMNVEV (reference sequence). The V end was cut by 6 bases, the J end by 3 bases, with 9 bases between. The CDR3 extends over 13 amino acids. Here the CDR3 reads CASSFSGGNTIYF. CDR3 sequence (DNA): TGTGCCAGCAGCTTCAGTGGTGGAAACACCATATATTTT.

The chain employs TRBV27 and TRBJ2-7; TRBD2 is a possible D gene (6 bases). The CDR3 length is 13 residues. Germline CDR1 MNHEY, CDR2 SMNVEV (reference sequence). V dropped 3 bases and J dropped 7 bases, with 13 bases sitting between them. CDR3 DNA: TGTGCCAGCAGTTTTGGTCGGCGGGGTGAGCAGTACTTC. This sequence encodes CASSFGRRGEQYF.

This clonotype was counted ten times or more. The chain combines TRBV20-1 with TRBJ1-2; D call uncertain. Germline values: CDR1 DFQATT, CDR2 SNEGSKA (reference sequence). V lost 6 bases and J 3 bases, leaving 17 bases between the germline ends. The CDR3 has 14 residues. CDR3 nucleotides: TGCAGTGCCACTCCGGGCGCGGAGCACTATGGCTACACCTTC. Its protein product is CSATPGAEHYGYTF.

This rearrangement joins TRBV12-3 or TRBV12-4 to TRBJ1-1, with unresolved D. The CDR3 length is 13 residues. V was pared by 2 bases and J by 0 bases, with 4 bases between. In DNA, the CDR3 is TGTGCCAGCAGTTTATTCCTGAACACTGAAGCTTTCTTT. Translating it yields CASSLFLNTEAFF.

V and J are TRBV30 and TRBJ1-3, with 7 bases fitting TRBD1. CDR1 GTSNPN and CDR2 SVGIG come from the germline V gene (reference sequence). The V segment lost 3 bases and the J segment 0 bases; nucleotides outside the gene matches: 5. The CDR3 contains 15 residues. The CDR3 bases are TGTGCCTGGAGCCTTGGGACAGACTCTGGAAACACCATATATTTT. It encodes CAWSLGTDSGNTIYF.